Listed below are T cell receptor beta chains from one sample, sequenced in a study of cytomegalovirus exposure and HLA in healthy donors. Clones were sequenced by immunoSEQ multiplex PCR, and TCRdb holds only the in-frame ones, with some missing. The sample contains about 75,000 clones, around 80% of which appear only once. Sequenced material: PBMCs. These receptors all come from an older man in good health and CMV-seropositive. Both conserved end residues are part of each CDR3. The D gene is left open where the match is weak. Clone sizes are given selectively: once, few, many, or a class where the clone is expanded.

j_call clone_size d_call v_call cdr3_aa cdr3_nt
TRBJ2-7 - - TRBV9 CASGTRTHEQYF TGTGCCAGCGGCACTAGAACCCACGAGCAGTACTTC
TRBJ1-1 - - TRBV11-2 CASSLVRAGGDTEAFF TGTGCCAGCAGCTTAGTAAGAGCGGGGGGCGACACTGAAGCTTTCTTT
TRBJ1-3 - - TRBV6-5 CASSTTGYSGNTIYF TGTGCCAGCAGCACAACAGGATACTCTGGAAACACCATATATTTT
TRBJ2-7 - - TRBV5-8 CASRPQAWEQYF TGTGCCAGCAGACCCCAGGCGTGGGAGCAGTACTTC
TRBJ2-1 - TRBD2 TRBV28 CASGLAGRYNEQFF TGTGCCAGCGGCTTAGCGGGAAGGTACAATGAGCAGTTCTTC
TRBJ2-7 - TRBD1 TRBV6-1 CASRTGTGYSYEQYF TGTGCCAGTAGAACCGGGACAGGGTACTCCTACGAGCAGTACTTC
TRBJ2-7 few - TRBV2 CASKVDNPSYEQYF TGTGCCAGCAAGGTGGACAACCCCTCCTACGAGCAGTACTTC
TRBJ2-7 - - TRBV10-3 CAISGQGADSYEQYF TGTGCCATCAGTGGCCAAGGGGCCGACTCCTACGAGCAGTACTTC
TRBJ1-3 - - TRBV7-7 CASSSPGKSSGNTIYF TGTGCCAGCAGCTCCCCCGGGAAATCCTCTGGAAACACCATATATTTT
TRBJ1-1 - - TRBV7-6 CASSPQVSTEAFF TGTGCCAGCAGCCCACAGGTCTCCACTGAAGCTTTCTTT